This TCR beta chain originates from a study of identical twins. A template switching step contributed a universal primer site, while unique molecular identifiers were present in the cDNA. In TCRdb, the 5' RACE reads were re-called with MiXCR into one record per CDR3 protein. This repertoire shows about 1.7 million distinct CDR3 sequences, 25% to 35% found once; its top ten account for around 0.25%. With V trimmed by 2 bases and J by 4 bases, 9 bases remained unmatched. This CDR3 spans 15 amino acids. CDR1 is DFQATT and CDR2 is SNEGSKA in the germline V gene (reference sequence). Healthy Caucasians were all of the donors. As regards this clonotype: Its antigen is still unknown.

General study results and limits: Shared out-of-frame alpha sequences (those common to twins) showed excess low generation probability. In cord blood, abundant beta clonotypes had fewer insertions; memory showed no trend.

V is TRBV20-1 and J is TRBJ1-2; 8 nucleotides match TRBD1. The receptor's source is a newborn girl in good health. The material sequenced was cord blood. CDR3 sequence: CSARSPGQGGYGYTF. In nucleotides, the CDR3 is TGCAGTGCTAGATCTCCCGGACAGGGAGGCTATGGCTACACCTTC.